The sequence of this TCR beta chain was determined in a study of a mutant IDH1 vaccine in newly diagnosed glioma. Overall study context: Patients were started on vaccination 4-6 weeks after radiotherapy alone, or with temozolomide cycles. Points from the study as a whole: There were vaccine-induced immune responses in approximately 95% of the patients.

This clone was counted between two and nine times. Its specificity is not known. Time point described: week 5, during vaccination. Vaccine doses each comprised 300 ug of mutant IDH1 20-mer peptide, with topical imiquimod. Donor diagnoses consisted of new WHO grade 3 or 4 IDH1-mutant, ATRX-lost astrocytomas. The repertoire was sequenced with immunoSEQ multiplex PCR; TCRdb's copy has only in-frame clones and lacks some. The table includes 40,000 or so clones, roughly nine tenths detected once. Germline V gene lookup returns CDR1 SEHNR and CDR2 FQNEAQ (reference sequence). The V gene lost 5 bases and the J gene lost 7 bases, with 11 bases spanning the gap. CDR3 length: 12 amino acids.

The sequence derives from a man aged 50 to 60 with glioma. The source material was PBMCs, sampled from a glioma patient whose treatment included an IDH1 peptide vaccine. The chain has TRBV7-9 and TRBJ1-2, with D possibly being TRBD1 (5 bases). Here the CDR3 reads CASSRATGGYTF. CDR3 in DNA: TGTGCCAGCAGCAGGGCTACAGGTGGCTACACCTTC.